The rows below give T cell receptor beta chains drawn from one sample of a study of patients and donors after allogeneic stem cell transplantation. Using its own MiXCR run on the RT-PCR reads, TCRdb lists one record per CDR3 protein. Of about a million distinct CDR3 sequences in the sample, 15% to 20% are singletons; the top ten hold 5% to 6.5%. Sequencing was performed on blood, either unsorted or a sorted T cell fraction (not recorded which). The source is a human donor who was either an allogeneic HSCT recipient or a stem cell or donor lymphocyte infusion donor (not recorded which). It is not recorded whose cells these are; they may come from a transplant donor. CDR3s include the opening cysteine and the closing phenylalanine or tryptophan. Each record gives: D gene, J gene, V gene, clone size, CDR3 protein, CDR3 DNA. D genes are given only for firm matches. Rows give clone size only sometimes, using once, few, many, or a class for an expanded clone.

d_call: TRBD1
j_call: TRBJ1-4
v_call: TRBV16
clone_size: few
cdr3_aa: CASSPMRGQGKLFF
cdr3_nt: TGTGCCAGCAGCCCAATGAGGGGGCAAGGAAAACTGTTTTTT

d_call: TRBD2
j_call: TRBJ2-2
v_call: TRBV24-1
clone_size: .
cdr3_aa: CATSSRTSEAGELFF
cdr3_nt: TGTGCCACCAGTTCACGCACTAGCGAGGCCGGGGAGCTGTTTTTT

d_call: .
j_call: TRBJ1-6
v_call: TRBV5-1
clone_size: many
cdr3_aa: CASRDGRTIYNSPLHF
cdr3_nt: TGCGCCAGCAGGGATGGACGGACCATCTATAATTCACCCCTCCACTTT

d_call: .
j_call: TRBJ2-7
v_call: TRBV5-6
clone_size: .
cdr3_aa: CASSFGYRDPYEQYF
cdr3_nt: TGTGCCAGCAGCTTTGGTTACAGGGATCCCTACGAGCAGTACTTC

d_call: TRBD1
j_call: TRBJ2-7
v_call: TRBV7-9
clone_size: .
cdr3_aa: CASSSLGGGEQYF
cdr3_nt: TGTGCCAGCAGCTCCCTAGGGGGCGGCGAGCAGTACTTC

d_call: TRBD1
j_call: TRBJ2-7
v_call: TRBV19
clone_size: .
cdr3_aa: CASSTEVWDSLSYEQYF
cdr3_nt: TGTGCCAGTAGTACAGAGGTGTGGGACAGCTTGTCCTACGAGCAGTACTTC

d_call: TRBD2
j_call: TRBJ2-7
v_call: TRBV5-5
clone_size: few
cdr3_aa: CASSLGGLADQSYEQYF
cdr3_nt: TGTGCCAGCAGCTTGGGGGGACTAGCGGACCAATCCTACGAGCAGTACTTC

d_call: .
j_call: TRBJ2-7
v_call: TRBV6-5
clone_size: few
cdr3_aa: CASSYSSYRTYEQYF
cdr3_nt: TGTGCCAGCAGTTACTCGAGTTACAGAACCTACGAGCAGTACTTC

d_call: TRBD1
j_call: TRBJ1-1
v_call: TRBV6-1
clone_size: .
cdr3_aa: CASSPRTGEITEAFF
cdr3_nt: TGTGCCAGCAGCCCCCGGACAGGGGAGATCACTGAAGCTTTCTTT

d_call: .
j_call: TRBJ1-2
v_call: TRBV6-5
clone_size: few
cdr3_aa: CASSYSGQEAYGYTF
cdr3_nt: TGTGCCAGCAGTTACTCTGGTCAGGAGGCCTATGGCTACACCTTC

d_call: TRBD2
j_call: TRBJ2-7
v_call: TRBV10-3
clone_size: .
cdr3_aa: CAISESPAGRDEQYF
cdr3_nt: TGTGCCATCAGTGAGTCCCCAGCGGGGAGGGACGAGCAGTACTTC

d_call: .
j_call: TRBJ2-7
v_call: TRBV12-3/TRBV12-4
clone_size: many
cdr3_aa: CASSTPEASYEQYF
cdr3_nt: TGTGCCAGCAGCACCCCGGAGGCCTCCTACGAGCAGTACTTC

d_call: .
j_call: TRBJ1-2
v_call: TRBV7-9
clone_size: few
cdr3_aa: CASSVGESYGYTF
cdr3_nt: TGTGCCAGCAGCGTTGGGGAGAGCTATGGCTACACCTTC

d_call: TRBD1
j_call: TRBJ2-7
v_call: TRBV6-5
clone_size: .
cdr3_aa: CASSYAGQGYYEQYF
cdr3_nt: TGTGCCAGCAGTTACGCCGGACAGGGATACTACGAGCAGTACTTC

d_call: .
j_call: TRBJ2-2
v_call: TRBV24-1
clone_size: few
cdr3_aa: CATSDHRGTGELFF
cdr3_nt: TGTGCCACCAGTGACCACCGGGGCACCGGGGAGCTGTTTTTT

d_call: .
j_call: TRBJ1-1
v_call: TRBV25-1
clone_size: .
cdr3_aa: CASSRDTPEAFF
cdr3_nt: TGTGCCAGCAGCAGGGATACCCCTGAAGCTTTCTTT

d_call: .
j_call: TRBJ1-2
v_call: TRBV12-5
clone_size: few
cdr3_aa: CASGAGANYGYTF
cdr3_nt: TGTGCTAGTGGTGCTGGGGCCAACTATGGCTACACCTTC

d_call: TRBD2
j_call: TRBJ2-2
v_call: TRBV4-3
clone_size: .
cdr3_aa: CASSLSPSAGEPATGELFF
cdr3_nt: TGCGCCAGCAGCCTTAGTCCCTCGGCGGGGGAGCCAGCGACCGGGGAGCTGTTTTTT

d_call: TRBD1
j_call: TRBJ1-2
v_call: TRBV5-6
clone_size: .
cdr3_aa: CASSLVDRGSGYTF
cdr3_nt: TGTGCCAGCAGCTTGGTGGACAGGGGGTCTGGCTACACCTTC

d_call: .
j_call: TRBJ1-2
v_call: TRBV12-3/TRBV12-4
clone_size: .
cdr3_aa: CASSLNRMGYTF
cdr3_nt: TGTGCCAGCAGTCTCAACAGGATGGGCTACACCTTC

d_call: .
j_call: TRBJ1-5
v_call: TRBV2
clone_size: .
cdr3_aa: CASRTRENQPHHF
cdr3_nt: TGTGCCAGCAGAACCAGGGAGAATCAGCCCCATCATTTT

d_call: TRBD2
j_call: TRBJ2-1
v_call: TRBV29-1
clone_size: .
cdr3_aa: CSSWGEGGGKQFF
cdr3_nt: TGCAGCTCCTGGGGGGAGGGCGGAGGGAAGCAGTTCTTC

d_call: .
j_call: TRBJ1-6
v_call: TRBV20-1
clone_size: .
cdr3_aa: CSARSQQNSPLHF
cdr3_nt: TGCAGTGCTAGAAGTCAGCAGAATTCACCCCTCCACTTT

d_call: TRBD1
j_call: TRBJ2-7
v_call: TRBV4-1
clone_size: once
cdr3_aa: CASSQDRAQGAYEQYF
cdr3_nt: TGCGCCAGCAGCCAAGATCGCGCGCAGGGGGCGTACGAGCAGTACTTC

d_call: TRBD1
j_call: TRBJ1-1
v_call: TRBV5-5
clone_size: few
cdr3_aa: CASNPLTGVMNTEAFF
cdr3_nt: TGTGCCAGCAACCCTCTCACAGGGGTAATGAACACTGAAGCTTTCTTT

d_call: .
j_call: TRBJ2-1
v_call: TRBV4-3
clone_size: .
cdr3_aa: CASSQRGINEQFF
cdr3_nt: TGCGCCAGCAGCCAACGCGGGATCAATGAGCAGTTCTTC

d_call: .
j_call: TRBJ2-7
v_call: TRBV7-9
clone_size: .
cdr3_aa: CASTRGGRNYEQYF
cdr3_nt: TGTGCCAGCACCCGGGGTGGGCGGAACTACGAGCAGTACTTC